These T cell receptor beta chains were read from a single sample in a study of identical twins. TCRdb re-analysed the 5' RACE reads in MiXCR, keeping a single row per CDR3 protein. The sample comprises about 240,000 distinct CDR3 sequences, about 10% of which are singletons, and approximately 11% rests with the top ten. The sample was memory T cells sorted from blood. Receptor source: a man over 45 in good health. CDR3s include the opening cysteine and the closing phenylalanine or tryptophan. Each record gives: clone size, V gene, D gene, J gene, CDR3 DNA, CDR3 protein. A D gene is named only where the DNA matches it firmly. A row's size may be missing; if present it is once, few, many or a size class.

clone_size: -
v_call: TRBV5-4
d_call: -
j_call: TRBJ2-7
cdr3_nt: TGTGCCAGCAGCCCACAGACGGACGCCTACGAGCAGTACTTC
cdr3_aa: CASSPQTDAYEQYF

clone_size: few
v_call: TRBV9
d_call: -
j_call: TRBJ2-1
cdr3_nt: TGTGCCAGCAGCGTTTGGGGTTACAATGAGCAGTTCTTC
cdr3_aa: CASSVWGYNEQFF

clone_size: -
v_call: TRBV5-5
d_call: -
j_call: TRBJ2-7
cdr3_nt: TGTGCCAGCAGAAGGGACCGCGGGGACTCCTACGAGCAGTACTTC
cdr3_aa: CASRRDRGDSYEQYF

clone_size: many
v_call: TRBV11-2
d_call: -
j_call: TRBJ1-2
cdr3_nt: TGTGCCACCAAAAGGGCGTTTACTAACTATGGCTACACCTTC
cdr3_aa: CATKRAFTNYGYTF

clone_size: -
v_call: TRBV4-1
d_call: TRBD2
j_call: TRBJ2-7
cdr3_nt: TGCGCCAGCAGCTTGTCGACTAGCCCTTCGGAGCAGTACTTC
cdr3_aa: CASSLSTSPSEQYF

clone_size: few
v_call: TRBV7-8
d_call: -
j_call: TRBJ1-2
cdr3_nt: TGTGCCAGCAGCTTAGTAACAGGAGCGCCCTATGGCTACACCTTC
cdr3_aa: CASSLVTGAPYGYTF

clone_size: -
v_call: TRBV7-9
d_call: -
j_call: TRBJ2-7
cdr3_nt: TGTGCCAGCAGCTCTTCCGGACTCGGTTACGAGCAGTACTTC
cdr3_aa: CASSSSGLGYEQYF

clone_size: -
v_call: TRBV4-2
d_call: TRBD2
j_call: TRBJ2-7
cdr3_nt: TGTGCCAGCAGCCAAGATCGGGCTAGCGGGGGCTACGAGCAGTACTTC
cdr3_aa: CASSQDRASGGYEQYF

clone_size: few
v_call: TRBV6-6
d_call: -
j_call: TRBJ2-5
cdr3_nt: TGTGCCAGCAGTTCAGAGGGGGTTACGACCCAGTACTTC
cdr3_aa: CASSSEGVTTQYF

clone_size: -
v_call: TRBV10-3
d_call: TRBD2
j_call: TRBJ2-5
cdr3_nt: TGTGCCATCAGTCCAAACCCTAGCGGTTACCAAGAGACCCAGTACTTC
cdr3_aa: CAISPNPSGYQETQYF

clone_size: many
v_call: TRBV4-2
d_call: TRBD1
j_call: TRBJ1-6
cdr3_nt: TGTGCCAGCAGCCAAGGTGACAGGGTTTCACCCCTCCACTTT
cdr3_aa: CASSQGDRVSPLHF

clone_size: -
v_call: TRBV15
d_call: -
j_call: TRBJ2-5
cdr3_nt: TGTGCCACCAGCGGTTGGGCGACGGAAGAGACCCAGTACTTC
cdr3_aa: CATSGWATEETQYF

clone_size: many
v_call: TRBV10-3
d_call: TRBD1
j_call: TRBJ2-7
cdr3_nt: TGTGCCATCACCCGACAGGGCTCCTACGAGCAGTACTTC
cdr3_aa: CAITRQGSYEQYF

clone_size: few
v_call: TRBV4-2
d_call: TRBD1
j_call: TRBJ1-4
cdr3_nt: TGTGCCAGCAGCCAAAATCGCCAGGGGGGTGAAAAACTGTTTTTT
cdr3_aa: CASSQNRQGGEKLFF

clone_size: -
v_call: TRBV28
d_call: TRBD1
j_call: TRBJ1-2
cdr3_nt: TGTGCCAGCTATTTGGGTATTGGACAGGGGGACTATGGCTACACCTTC
cdr3_aa: CASYLGIGQGDYGYTF

clone_size: few
v_call: TRBV4-1
d_call: TRBD1
j_call: TRBJ1-4
cdr3_nt: TGCGCCAGCAGCCAAACAGGGGCAGGAGCAACTAATGAAAAACTGTTTTTT
cdr3_aa: CASSQTGAGATNEKLFF

clone_size: few
v_call: TRBV7-9
d_call: -
j_call: TRBJ2-3
cdr3_nt: TGTGCCAGCAGCCCTTATAGTTCAACAGATACGCAGTATTTT
cdr3_aa: CASSPYSSTDTQYF

clone_size: -
v_call: TRBV12-3/TRBV12-4
d_call: -
j_call: TRBJ1-5
cdr3_nt: TGTGCCAGCAGTCCAATGGCGGGGGGCAATCAGCCCCAGCATTTT
cdr3_aa: CASSPMAGGNQPQHF

clone_size: many
v_call: TRBV11-3
d_call: -
j_call: TRBJ2-3
cdr3_nt: TGTGCCAGCAGCTTAGATATAGCAGGCTCAGATACGCAGTATTTT
cdr3_aa: CASSLDIAGSDTQYF

clone_size: many
v_call: TRBV24-1
d_call: -
j_call: TRBJ1-2
cdr3_nt: TGTGCCACCAGTGGCGGTGAGGGGAGAGCTAACTATGGCTACACCTTC
cdr3_aa: CATSGGEGRANYGYTF

clone_size: -
v_call: TRBV6-4
d_call: -
j_call: TRBJ2-1
cdr3_nt: TGTGCCAGCAGTGTACGGGAAAACAATGAGCAGTTCTTC
cdr3_aa: CASSVRENNEQFF

clone_size: few
v_call: TRBV7-8
d_call: -
j_call: TRBJ2-2
cdr3_nt: TGTGCCAGCAGCTGGGGACATCCTAGCACCGGGGAGCTGTTTTTT
cdr3_aa: CASSWGHPSTGELFF

clone_size: many
v_call: TRBV20-1
d_call: -
j_call: TRBJ2-1
cdr3_nt: TGCAGTGCTAGACCATCCACTAGCTCTGAGCAGTTCTTC
cdr3_aa: CSARPSTSSEQFF

clone_size: -
v_call: TRBV4-3
d_call: -
j_call: TRBJ2-1
cdr3_nt: TGCGCCAGCAGCCAAGATCACGGGAATGAGCAGTTCTTC
cdr3_aa: CASSQDHGNEQFF

clone_size: -
v_call: TRBV9
d_call: TRBD1
j_call: TRBJ2-7
cdr3_nt: TGTGCCAGCAGCGCGGACAGGGGATCCTACGAGCAGTACTTC
cdr3_aa: CASSADRGSYEQYF

clone_size: few
v_call: TRBV30
d_call: -
j_call: TRBJ1-6
cdr3_nt: TGTGCCTGGAGCGGCTCCTATAATTCACCCCTCCACTTT
cdr3_aa: CAWSGSYNSPLHF

clone_size: many
v_call: TRBV29-1
d_call: TRBD2
j_call: TRBJ2-7
cdr3_nt: TGCAGCGTTGAGGATAGCGGGGGGAACTACGAGCAGTACTTC
cdr3_aa: CSVEDSGGNYEQYF

clone_size: -
v_call: TRBV5-4
d_call: -
j_call: TRBJ2-1
cdr3_nt: TGTGCCAGCAGCTTAGCCAGGGACTCCACCAATGAGCAGTTCTTC
cdr3_aa: CASSLARDSTNEQFF

clone_size: -
v_call: TRBV5-1
d_call: -
j_call: TRBJ1-4
cdr3_nt: TGCGCCAGCAGCTCCGGACAGCGCACAACTAATGAAAAACTGTTTTTT
cdr3_aa: CASSSGQRTTNEKLFF

clone_size: many
v_call: TRBV5-1
d_call: -
j_call: TRBJ2-2
cdr3_nt: TGCGCCAGCAGCTTGTCCGGGTTCGGGGAGCTGTTTTTT
cdr3_aa: CASSLSGFGELFF

clone_size: many
v_call: TRBV12-3/TRBV12-4
d_call: TRBD2
j_call: TRBJ2-1
cdr3_nt: TGTGCCAGCACCCTGACTAGCGGGTACTCCTACAATGAGCAGTTCTTC
cdr3_aa: CASTLTSGYSYNEQFF

clone_size: -
v_call: TRBV28
d_call: -
j_call: TRBJ1-1
cdr3_nt: TGTGCCAGCACCGCGTCGGGGAGGAACACTGAAGCTTTCTTT
cdr3_aa: CASTASGRNTEAFF

clone_size: -
v_call: TRBV5-1
d_call: -
j_call: TRBJ2-5
cdr3_nt: TGCGCCAGCAGCTTGCATGGTAACCAAGAGACCCAGTACTTC
cdr3_aa: CASSLHGNQETQYF

clone_size: -
v_call: TRBV12-3/TRBV12-4
d_call: -
j_call: TRBJ2-2
cdr3_nt: TGTGCCAGCAGTTTTGGTTTATTCGAGAACACCGGGGAGCTGTTTTTT
cdr3_aa: CASSFGLFENTGELFF

clone_size: many
v_call: TRBV12-3/TRBV12-4
d_call: TRBD2
j_call: TRBJ2-3
cdr3_nt: TGTGCCAGCAGTTTGCGAGCGGGAGGGGCCGGAGATACGCAGTATTTT
cdr3_aa: CASSLRAGGAGDTQYF

clone_size: -
v_call: TRBV6-2/TRBV6-3
d_call: TRBD2
j_call: TRBJ2-5
cdr3_nt: TGTGCCAGCAGGAGACTAGCGGGGAAGACCCAGTACTTC
cdr3_aa: CASRRLAGKTQYF

clone_size: -
v_call: TRBV29-1
d_call: -
j_call: TRBJ1-2
cdr3_nt: TGCAGCGTTGAACTCAGGGGTTCGGGCTACACCTTC
cdr3_aa: CSVELRGSGYTF

clone_size: many
v_call: TRBV7-9
d_call: -
j_call: TRBJ2-5
cdr3_nt: TGTGCCAGCAGCTTAGCGTCCGGGTTTCAAGAGACCCAGTACTTC
cdr3_aa: CASSLASGFQETQYF

clone_size: -
v_call: TRBV24-1
d_call: TRBD1
j_call: TRBJ2-5
cdr3_nt: TGTGCCACCAGTGATCGGGACAGGCTGCAAGAGACCCAGTACTTC
cdr3_aa: CATSDRDRLQETQYF

clone_size: many
v_call: TRBV7-2
d_call: -
j_call: TRBJ2-3
cdr3_nt: TGTGCCAGCAGCCTGGGGTTAGGGCCAGATACGCAGTATTTT
cdr3_aa: CASSLGLGPDTQYF

clone_size: few
v_call: TRBV5-1
d_call: -
j_call: TRBJ1-2
cdr3_nt: TGCGCCAGCAGCTTGAACGCCAGGGTCTATGGCTACACCTTC
cdr3_aa: CASSLNARVYGYTF

clone_size: few
v_call: TRBV10-2
d_call: -
j_call: TRBJ1-1
cdr3_nt: TGCGCCAGCAGGGATTGGACAGCGAACACTGAAGCTTTCTTT
cdr3_aa: CASRDWTANTEAFF

clone_size: many
v_call: TRBV12-3/TRBV12-4
d_call: -
j_call: TRBJ1-3
cdr3_nt: TGTGCCAGCAGTCCCCGACATAGCTCTGGAAACACCATATATTTT
cdr3_aa: CASSPRHSSGNTIYF

clone_size: many
v_call: TRBV27
d_call: -
j_call: TRBJ2-5
cdr3_nt: TGTGCCAGCAGTATGAGGGGAAGGGAGACCCAGTACTTC
cdr3_aa: CASSMRGRETQYF

clone_size: many
v_call: TRBV20-1
d_call: TRBD1
j_call: TRBJ2-7
cdr3_nt: TGCAGTGCAATCACTTTACAGGGGCGCTCCTACGAGCAGTACTTC
cdr3_aa: CSAITLQGRSYEQYF

clone_size: many
v_call: TRBV11-2
d_call: -
j_call: TRBJ2-3
cdr3_nt: TGTGCCAGCCATCACACAGATACGCAGTATTTT
cdr3_aa: CASHHTDTQYF

clone_size: few
v_call: TRBV7-3
d_call: -
j_call: TRBJ2-1
cdr3_nt: TGTGCCAGCAGCTCCACCGGGGACTTGAACTCCTACAATGAGCAGTTCTTC
cdr3_aa: CASSSTGDLNSYNEQFF

clone_size: many
v_call: TRBV12-3/TRBV12-4
d_call: -
j_call: TRBJ2-1
cdr3_nt: TGTGCCAGCAGCCCTCCGGGACTCCAGTCTTACAATGAGCAGTTCTTC
cdr3_aa: CASSPPGLQSYNEQFF

clone_size: many
v_call: TRBV7-9
d_call: -
j_call: TRBJ2-1
cdr3_nt: TGTGCCAGCAGCTCAAGGCTCCCAGGGCGGTGGGATGAGCAGTTCTTC
cdr3_aa: CASSSRLPGRWDEQFF

clone_size: once
v_call: TRBV28
d_call: TRBD1
j_call: TRBJ2-2
cdr3_nt: TGTGCCAGCAGTTCGACAGGGCCCGGGGAGCTGTTTTTT
cdr3_aa: CASSSTGPGELFF

clone_size: few
v_call: TRBV4-2
d_call: -
j_call: TRBJ2-5
cdr3_nt: TGTGCCAGCAGCCAAGCGGTCCAAAGGAACCAAGAGACCCAGTACTTC
cdr3_aa: CASSQAVQRNQETQYF

clone_size: few
v_call: TRBV28
d_call: -
j_call: TRBJ1-6
cdr3_nt: TGTGCCAGCAGGATTGGGGGGAGCTCCTATAATTCACCCCTCCACTTT
cdr3_aa: CASRIGGSSYNSPLHF

clone_size: -
v_call: TRBV4-2
d_call: -
j_call: TRBJ1-2
cdr3_nt: TGTGCCAGCAGCCAAGATGTAGGGTCTTATGGCTACACCTTC
cdr3_aa: CASSQDVGSYGYTF